Detailed here is one T cell receptor beta chain. The source of the sample is a study of shared clonotypes between healthy human individuals. This CDR3 is built from 12 residues. The assay was immunoSEQ multiplex PCR, and TCRdb's table has in-frame clones only and misses some. The sample lists about 1,800,000 clones; approximately 95% were seen once. CD8 cells regarded as naive lacked CD45RO, were positively chosen for CCR7, and omitted terminally differentiated effector memory CD45RA+ cells. The sample was naive CD8+ T cells sorted from blood. This chain joins TRBV21-1 and TRBJ2-5; the D segment call TRBD2 is taken from the table without a DNA check. TRBV21-1 is a listed pseudogene. This sequence was found in a man in his late teens or twenties in good health. In nucleotides, the CDR3 is TGTGCCAGCAGGTTAATCCAAGAGACCCAGTACTTC. Translation: CASRLIQETQYF.